These 18 T cell receptor beta chains were all obtained from the same sample, sequenced in a study of blood T cell repertoires in COVID-19 (dated by TCRdb to about 2020). Receptor libraries were prepared by the immunoSEQ multiplex PCR assay. The source is immuneACCESS, and TCRdb retained only in-frame sequences with V and J called. Part of the clones is not carried over; for the studies checked, unresolved V genes explain less than half of this, and the remainder is unexplained. In all, the sample holds 350,000 or so clones, and around 85% of those were seen once. The ten largest clones add up to 3.5% to 4.5% of the sample. Sequencing input: PBMCs or T cells enriched from blood (not recorded which). The receptors originated from a woman aged 40-49 years with acute COVID-19.

In DNA, the CDR3 is TGTGCCAGCAGCTTAGTTGGGACAAACACCTACGAGCAGTACTTC. Amino acids: CASSLVGTNTYEQYF. V and J are TRBV7-9 and TRBJ2-7; possibly TRBD1 for D (6 bases). CDR3 length: 15 residues. Trimming removed 1 base at V and 2 bases at J, with 12 bases between. In germline, CDR1 is SEHNR, CDR2 FQNEAQ (reference sequence).

The CDR3 DNA reads TGTGCCAGCTCAGGCCGGGACAGGGTCGGAAAACTGTTTTTT. Protein product: CASSGRDRVGKLFF. This rearrangement joins TRBV27 to TRBJ1-4, with 9 nucleotides matching TRBD1. The CDR3 is 14 residues long. V lost 8 bases, J lost 10 bases, and 11 bases stayed unmatched. Looked up from germline, CDR1 is MNHEY and CDR2 is SMNVEV (reference sequence). The variable domain in full, completed from reference TRBV27 and TRBJ1-4, reads EAQVTQNPRYLITVTGKKLTVTCSQNMNHEYMSWYRQDPGLGLRQIYYSMNVEVTDKGDVPEGYKVSRKEKRNFPLILESPSPNQTSLYFCASSGRDRVGKLFFGSGTQLSVL.

The rearrangement uses TRBV29-1 and TRBJ1-5; D gene ambiguous. The germline gives CDR1 SQVTM, CDR2 ANQGSEA. The CDR3 covers 13 residues. Trimming pared 4 bases from V and 0 bases from J, leaving 7 bases between. The CDR3 region has the DNA TGCAGCGTTGGAGGCACTAGCAATCAGCCCCAGCATTTT. Its translation is CSVGGTSNQPQHF.

About this clone itself: In the same sample, other DNA sequences code for this CDR3. The CDR3 coding sequence is TGTGCCAGCTCACCACTGGGACAGGGTAACACTGAAGCTTTCTTT. It specifies CASSPLGQGNTEAFF. The chain employs TRBV18 and TRBJ1-1, with TRBD1 identical over 9 bases. Germline-derived CDR1 and CDR2 are KGHSH and LQKENI. J gave up 2 bases and V 1 base, and 2 bases lay outside the gene matches. The CDR3 has 15 amino acids.

Concerning this clone itself: This sample also contains other DNA sequences that code for the same CDR3. The chain recombines TRBV4-3 with TRBJ1-5; D gene uncertain. V was pared by 1 base and J by 4 bases, with 5 bases between. The CDR3 length is 13 residues. Per the germline V gene, CDR1 is LGHNA and CDR2 is YSLEER. The CDR3 loop reads CASSQGRNQPQHF. In DNA, the CDR3 is TGCGCCAGCAGCCAAGGGCGGAATCAGCCCCAGCATTTT.

This sequence joins TRBV19 and TRBJ1-1, with D perhaps TRBD1 (5 bases). Trimming shortened V by 7 bases and J by 3 bases, and 21 bases separated the two germline ends. Per germline, CDR1 LNHDA and CDR2 SQIVND (reference sequence). CDR3 length: 16 amino acids. DNA for the CDR3: TGTGCCAGTAACGTCGTCTGGACAAATCGATACACTGAAGCTTTCTTT. It is translated as CASNVVWTNRYTEAFF.

CDR3 in amino acids: CASSNGQTNTEAFF. CDR3 bases: TGTGCCAGTAGTAACGGACAAACGAACACTGAAGCTTTCTTT. The J gene is TRBJ1-1, the V gene TRBV19; D may be TRBD1 (5 bases). This CDR3 spans 14 amino acids. Trimming took 4 bases from V and 1 from J, leaving 10 bases between them. Germline CDR1 reads LNHDA; CDR2 reads SQIVND (reference sequence). Based on the CDR3 plus reference TRBV19 and TRBJ1-1, the full variable domain is DGGITQSPKYLFRKEGQNVTLSCEQNLNHDAMYWYRQDPGQGLRLIYYSQIVNDFQKGDIAEGYSVSREKKESFPLTVTSAQKNPTAFYLCASSNGQTNTEAFFGQGTRLTVV.

The J gene is TRBJ2-1, the V gene TRBV28, with 9 bases fitting TRBD2. The CDR3 runs to 16 residues. The germline CDR1 and CDR2 sequences are MDHEN and SYDVKM. V trimming: 2 bases; J trimming: 0 bases; junction bases outside the gene matches: 2. The CDR3 sequence is CASSLPSGISYNEQFF. The CDR3 DNA sequence: TGTGCCAGCAGTTTACCTAGCGGGATCTCCTACAATGAGCAGTTCTTC.

CDR3 in amino acids: CASSLAGPGTEAFF. The CDR3 coding sequence is TGTGCCAGCAGCTTAGCGGGCCCGGGGACTGAAGCTTTCTTT. The V and J genes are TRBV7-9 and TRBJ1-1; D call uncertain. Germline values: CDR1 SEHNR, CDR2 FQNEAQ (reference sequence). The CDR3 spans 14 residues. The V end was cut by 0 bases, the J end by 5 bases, with 10 bases between.

The CDR3 coding sequence is TGTGCCAGCAGCCCGGAAGGGAGAGGGCCCACTGAAGCTTTCTTT. Residues: CASSPEGRGPTEAFF. The rearrangement links TRBV7-2 to TRBJ1-1; D is unclear. Trimming shortened V by 5 bases and J by 4 bases, and 17 bases separated the two germline ends. CDR3 size: 15 residues. Germline V gene sequence: CDR1 SGHTA, CDR2 FQGNSA.

This rearrangement joins TRBV25-1 to TRBJ1-6; 11 bases align to TRBD1. The ends lost 7 bases at V and 7 bases at J; junction bases unmatched: 6. CDR1 is MGHDK and CDR2 is SYGVNS in the germline V gene. The CDR3 runs 15 residues. In nucleotides, the CDR3 is TGTGCCAGCACTCATGGGGACAGGGGGAATTCACCCCTCCACTTT. Amino acid sequence: CASTHGDRGNSPLHF. Full variable domain (missing parts from reference TRBV25-1 and TRBJ1-6): EADIYQTPRYLVIGTGKKITLECSQTMGHDKMYWYQQDPGMELHLIHYSYGVNSTEKGDLSSESTVSRIRTEHFPLTLESARPSHTSQYLCASTHGDRGNSPLHFGNGTRLTVT.

The chain joins TRBV29-1 to TRBJ1-1; 11 nucleotides match TRBD1. V lost 4 bases and J lost 4; bases outside the gene matches: 8. The CDR3 length is 15 residues. Germline V lookup: CDR1 SQVTM, CDR2 ANQGSEA. CDR3 sequence (DNA): TGCAGCGTTGCATCCCGGACAGGGGGCGGCACTGAAGCTTTCTTT. As protein: CSVASRTGGGTEAFF.

This chain joins TRBV5-6 and TRBJ2-1; D is unclear. The CDR3 extends over 14 amino acids. Deletions cut 1 base from V and 8 bases from J, with 13 bases between. The germline V gene encodes CDR1 SGHDT and CDR2 YYEEEE. In nucleotides, the CDR3 is TGTGCCAGCAGCTTGTCCCTCCGGGTTGATGAGCAGTTCTTC. As protein: CASSLSLRVDEQFF.

The chain combines TRBV28 with TRBJ2-1, with TRBD2 identical over 7 bases. This CDR3 is 12 amino acids long. With 5 bases clipped from V and 12 bases from J, the junction kept 7 bases outside the gene matches. CDR1 MDHEN and CDR2 SYDVKM come from the germline V gene. CDR3 in amino acids: CASSASGRWQFF. CDR3 bases: TGTGCCAGCAGTGCCTCCGGGAGGTGGCAGTTCTTC.

This chain joins TRBV6-6 and TRBJ2-7; possibly TRBD2 for D (6 bases). Per the germline V gene, CDR1 is MNHNY and CDR2 is SVGAGI (reference sequence). CDR3 length: 15 amino acids. With 2 bases removed from V and 1 base from J, the gap between germline ends came to 12 bases. The CDR3 region is CASSYTAGISYEQYF. CDR3 nucleotides: TGTGCCAGCAGTTACACCGCGGGGATTTCCTACGAGCAGTACTTC.

The chain links TRBV5-1 to TRBJ2-2, with 16 bases lining up with TRBD2. CDR3 length equals 19 residues. Germline lookup yields CDR1 SGHRS and CDR2 YFSETQ. J gave up 4 bases and V 0 bases, and 6 bases lay outside the gene matches. This chain's CDR3 is CASSLVGLAGGPSTGELFF. In DNA, the CDR3 is TGCGCCAGCAGCTTGGTGGGACTAGCGGGAGGGCCGAGCACCGGGGAGCTGTTTTTT.

V usage is TRBV6-2 or TRBV6-3 and J usage is TRBJ2-1; 7 bases align to TRBD2. V gave up 5 bases and J gave up 9 bases; unmatched junction bases: 13. The CDR3 is made up of 15 amino acids. Germline values: CDR1 MNHEY, CDR2 SVGEGT. The DNA of the CDR3 is TGTGCCAGCAGTCCCTCGAGCGGGACTTATAGTGAGCAGTTCTTC. This encodes CASSPSSGTYSEQFF.

The chain uses TRBV19 and TRBJ1-1; no clear D gene. Germline V gene lookup returns CDR1 LNHDA and CDR2 SQIVND (reference sequence). V was cut by 7 bases and J by 8 bases, with 11 bases left in between. The CDR3 runs to 11 residues. CDR3 bases: TGTGCCAGTACCTCTCGGAGGGAAGCTTTCTTT. Amino acids: CASTSRREAFF.